The next 20 T cell receptor beta chains were all read from a single sample in a study of response to subunit inactivated influenza vaccine. From the RT-PCR reads, TCRdb called clonotypes with MiXCR, one entry per CDR3 protein. The repertoire holds approximately 520,000 distinct CDR3 sequences, with about 25% as singletons. Sequencing used CD4+ T cells sorted from PBMCs, obtained around 5 days after vaccination. Receptor source: a man in his fifties or sixties who received an inactivated influenza vaccine.

Written as DNA, the CDR3 is TGCAGTGCTAGTGAAAGCGGGGAGTGGGGGGAGACCCAGTACTTC. Its translation is CSASESGEWGETQYF. This sequence joins TRBV20-1 and TRBJ2-5, with TRBD2 identical over 7 bases. Germline-derived CDR1 and CDR2 are DFQATT and SNEGSKA (reference sequence). J lost 5 bases, V lost 3 bases, and 12 bases had no gene match. This CDR3 has 15 amino acids.

This clonotype was seen a handful of times. The V and J genes are TRBV7-8 and TRBJ2-7; D uncertain. This CDR3 has 15 residues. The germline V and J ends were trimmed by 3 bases and 3 bases, with 15 bases remaining between them. Germline assignment: CDR1 SGHVS and CDR2 FQNEAQ. CDR3 sequence reads: CASSFSGGTIYEQYF. The DNA of the CDR3 is TGTGCCAGCAGCTTCTCGGGCGGAACGATCTACGAGCAGTACTTC. The whole variable domain, filled in from reference TRBV7-8 and TRBJ2-7, reads GAGVSQSPRYKVAKRGQDVALRCDPISGHVSLFWYQQALGQGPEFLTYFQNEAQLDKSGLPSDRFFAERPEGSVSTLKIQRTQQEDSAVYLCASSFSGGTIYEQYFGPGTRLTVT.

The gene calls are TRBV5-6 and TRBJ2-1, with 10 bases aligning to TRBD2. V was pared by 0 bases and J by 9 bases, with 9 bases of the junction left unmatched. Germline CDR1 is SGHDT and CDR2 is YYEEEE. CDR3 length: 16 amino acids. CDR3 amino acids: CASSLDSSGSTGEQFF. In DNA, the CDR3 is TGTGCCAGCAGCTTGGATTCTAGCGGGAGTACCGGTGAGCAGTTCTTC.

This clonotype was counted only a few times. This chain links TRBV18 with TRBJ2-7, with D perhaps matching TRBD2 (6 bases). The germline V and J ends were trimmed by 1 base and 2 bases, with 9 bases remaining between them. The CDR3 covers 14 residues. Per the germline V gene, CDR1 is KGHSH and CDR2 is LQKENI. The CDR3 loop is CASSPLAEAYEQYF. For the CDR3, the DNA is TGTGCCAGCTCACCACTAGCGGAAGCCTACGAGCAGTACTTC.

This clonotype was picked up a small number of times. The rearrangement links TRBV7-9 to TRBJ1-6; a weak D match, TRBD1 (6 bases). The germline V and J ends were trimmed by 6 bases and 4 bases, with 13 bases remaining between them. Per the germline V gene, CDR1 is SEHNR and CDR2 is FQNEAQ (reference sequence). The CDR3 sequence is 15 residues long. The CDR3 DNA reads as TGTGCCAGCAGTAAAAGGGGGGGGTATAATTCACCCCTCCACTTT. Protein sequence: CASSKRGGYNSPLHF.

The chain is built from TRBV12-3 or TRBV12-4 and TRBJ1-2, with D unresolved. This CDR3 is 14 amino acids long. The V and J ends lost 0 bases and 8 bases respectively, with 13 bases between them. CDR3 amino acids: CASSLALATRGYTF. The CDR3 coding sequence is TGTGCCAGCAGTTTAGCGCTTGCAACTAGGGGCTACACCTTC.

The chain couples TRBV7-2 to TRBJ2-5; D gene unclear. CDR1 is SGHTA, CDR2 FQGNSA, per germline. CDR3 size: 15 residues. Trimming shortened V by 2 bases and J by 3 bases, and 13 bases separated the two germline ends. CDR3 amino acids: CASSLNPHSEETQYF. CDR3 bases: TGTGCCAGCAGCTTAAACCCCCACAGCGAAGAGACCCAGTACTTC.

This chain joins TRBV4-3 and TRBJ1-4, with unresolved D. The V gene lost 0 bases and the J gene lost 4 bases, with 9 bases spanning the gap. This CDR3 contains 15 residues. Germline V gene sequence: CDR1 LGHNA, CDR2 YSLEER. CDR3 residues: CASSQDPGGNEKLFF. For the CDR3, the DNA is TGCGCCAGCAGCCAAGATCCAGGTGGTAATGAAAAACTGTTTTTT.

This clonotype was found a few times. The V gene is TRBV4-3, the J gene TRBJ2-7, with D possibly matching TRBD2 (6 bases). Per germline, CDR1 LGHNA and CDR2 YSLEER. With 0 bases removed from V and 6 bases from J, the gap between germline ends came to 12 bases. The CDR3 has 14 amino acids. CDR3 coding DNA: TGCGCCAGCAGCCAAGACCCGGGGGTCGGCGAGCAGTACTTC. It codes for CASSQDPGVGEQYF.

As DNA, the CDR3 is TGTGCCAGCAGCAGGGGAGGGGGCACGAGAGAGACCCAGTACTTC. Translated: CASSRGGGTRETQYF. This chain connects TRBV11-2 to TRBJ2-5; TRBD1 or TRBD2 may be the D gene (7 bases each). Deletions cut 5 bases from V and 4 bases from J, with 17 bases between. This CDR3 has 15 amino acids. Germline CDR1 and CDR2: SGHAT and FQNNGV.

This clonotype has more than one count but fewer than ten. V and J are TRBV15 and TRBJ2-7; 7 bases match TRBD1. Germline V gene sequence: CDR1 LNHNV, CDR2 YYDKDF (reference sequence). Germline trimming cut 2 bases from V and 6 bases from J; bases unmatched to any gene: 7. The CDR3 runs 14 residues. The CDR3: CATSRRTGGREQYF. CDR3 coding DNA: TGTGCCACCAGCAGAAGGACAGGAGGACGCGAGCAGTACTTC.

This chain links TRBV11-1 with TRBJ2-3; the match to TRBD1 covers 9 bases. Germline CDR1 is SGHAT and CDR2 is FQDESV (reference sequence). The V segment lost 2 bases and the J segment 1 base; nucleotides outside the gene matches: 7. This CDR3 has 17 amino acids. The CDR3 protein is CASSLPLGQGGTDTQYF. In nucleotides, the CDR3 is TGTGCCAGCAGCTTACCTTTGGGACAGGGCGGCACAGATACGCAGTATTTT.

This clonotype has a count of ten or more. V gene TRBV7-3 combines with J gene TRBJ2-1; the match to TRBD2 covers 10 bases. Trimming removed 0 bases from V and 2 bases from J; junction bases left unmatched: 13. The germline CDR1 and CDR2 sequences are SGHTA and FQGTGA. The CDR3 totals 20 residues. CDR3 DNA sequence: TGTGCCAGCAGCTTAACGGCCCGAATGGCTAGCGGGAGCGCCTACAATGAGCAGTTCTTC. Amino acid sequence: CASSLTARMASGSAYNEQFF.

This clonotype has just a few counts. The chain joins TRBV5-1 to TRBJ2-3, with TRBD2 identical over 9 bases. Germline CDR1 and CDR2: SGHRS and YFSETQ. The CDR3 is made up of 16 amino acids. V shed 3 bases and J 4 bases; nucleotides not matched to a gene: 9. The CDR3 region has the DNA TGCGCCAGCAGCTGGGGCGGGGGGGGCTCCGCAGATACGCAGTATTTT. Its protein is CASSWGGGGSADTQYF.

The rearrangement links TRBV3-1 to TRBJ2-7, with D possibly called TRBD1 or TRBD2 (5 bases each). Germline V gene data show CDR1 as LGHDT and CDR2 as YNNKEL (reference sequence). Trimming took 4 bases from V and 7 from J, leaving 11 bases between them. There are 12 residues in the CDR3. CDR3 bases: TGTGCCAGCAGCCCCGGGGCGTGGGAGCAGTACTTC. Protein sequence: CASSPGAWEQYF.

This clonotype was observed a handful of times. This chain links TRBV7-3 with TRBJ2-7; TRBD2 aligns across 7 bases. The CDR3 spans 13 residues. J gave up 5 bases and V 6 bases, and 7 bases lay outside the gene matches. The V gene's germline CDR1 is SGHTA and CDR2 FQGTGA. CDR3 sequence reads: CASRYTSDHEQYF. CDR3 nucleotide sequence: TGTGCCAGCAGGTATACTAGCGATCACGAGCAGTACTTC.

The chain has TRBV10-3 and TRBJ1-4; no definite D call. Trimming took 3 bases from V and 5 from J, leaving 10 bases between them. CDR1 and CDR2 from the germline V gene are ENHRY and SYGVKD. CDR3 length: 14 amino acids. CDR3 protein: CAISERGGNEKLFF. Written as DNA, the CDR3 is TGTGCCATCAGTGAACGGGGTGGGAATGAAAAACTGTTTTTT.

V gene TRBV7-9 combines with J gene TRBJ2-6; D remains unclear. CDR1 is SEHNR and CDR2 is FQNEAQ in the germline V gene (reference sequence). CDR3 length equals 16 residues. Trimming removed 5 bases at V and 1 base at J, with 12 bases between. The CDR3 nucleotides read TGTGCCAGCAGCCCCTGGACCCCATCTGGGGCCAACGTCCTGACTTTC. This sequence encodes CASSPWTPSGANVLTF.

Turning to this clonotype: The junction departs from the called germline gene at one end, perhaps through a read error. CDR3 amino acids: CCARDPTSGSSYNEQFF. The DNA of the CDR3 is TGCTGTGCTAGAGATCCCACTAGCGGCAGCTCCTACAATGAGCAGTTCTTC. The chain combines TRBV20-1 with TRBJ2-1; 8 bases align to TRBD2. Germline-derived CDR1 and CDR2 are DFQATT and SNEGSKA (reference sequence). CDR3 length equals 17 residues.

This clonotype was seen a handful of times. The V gene is TRBV6-2 or TRBV6-3, the J gene TRBJ2-7; tentatively, D is TRBD2 (6 bases). Trimming shortened V by 6 bases and J by 6 bases, and 15 bases separated the two germline ends. CDR1 is MNHEY, CDR2 SVGEGT, per germline. This CDR3 has 13 residues. DNA of the CDR3: TGTGCCAGCAGGGGACTTATTGCGGGCGAGCAGTACTTC. It translates to CASRGLIAGEQYF.